The next 19 T cell receptor beta chains were all read from a single sample in a study of cytomegalovirus exposure and HLA in healthy donors. Primers included in the PCR were 60 Vbeta and 13 Jbeta primers. Measured with immunoSEQ multiplex PCR; TCRdb has only the in-frame clones, and not every one. The sample records approximately 160,000 clones, roughly 70% being singletons. Sequenced sample: PBMCs. The receptors were sampled from a woman in her thirties or forties in good health and CMV-seropositive.

Written as DNA, the CDR3 is TGTGCCAGCAGCTTACTCGCGGGTACCGACGAGCAGTACTTC. This gives the protein CASSLLAGTDEQYF. This rearrangement joins TRBV7-9 to TRBJ2-7, with D possibly matching TRBD2 (5 bases). The ends were cut back, 2 bases at V and 5 bases at J, with 13 bases in the middle. Looked up from germline, CDR1 is SEHNR and CDR2 is FQNEAQ (reference sequence). The CDR3 loop spans 14 amino acids.

V usage is TRBV6-5 and J usage is TRBJ2-2; D may be TRBD2 (6 bases). From germline, CDR1 is MNHEY and CDR2 SVGAGI. The V end was cut by 9 bases, the J end by 1 base, with 9 bases between. The length of the CDR3 is 13 residues. CDR3 region: CASKGGNTGELFF. In DNA, the CDR3 is TGTGCCAGTAAGGGAGGGAACACCGGGGAGCTGTTTTTT.

The V and J genes are TRBV5-4 and TRBJ2-7; TRBD1 agrees at 8 bases. The ends lost 3 bases at V and 4 bases at J; junction bases unmatched: 9. Germline values: CDR1 SGHNT, CDR2 YYREEE (reference sequence). The CDR3 is made up of 15 amino acids. This chain's CDR3 is CASSYDQGAGYEQYF. CDR3 bases: TGTGCCAGCAGCTATGATCAGGGGGCGGGGTACGAGCAGTACTTC.

In its sample, this clone was seen once. V gene TRBV11-3 combines with J gene TRBJ2-1; the D gene is possibly TRBD2 (6 bases). Between the trimmed V and J ends, which lost 4 bases and 8 bases, there was a span of 21 bases. CDR1 SGHNT and CDR2 YENEEA come from the germline V gene. This CDR3 spans 16 amino acids. The CDR3 coding sequence is TGTGCCAGCAGCTCCGGACCCGGGAGAGATTTGGATGAGCAGTTCTTC. Translation gives CASSSGPGRDLDEQFF.

The chain links TRBV4-3 to TRBJ1-1, with a weak D call TRBD1 (6 bases). CDR3 length: 15 amino acids. The ends were cut back, 0 bases at V and 0 bases at J, with 8 bases in the middle. Germline CDR1 LGHNA, CDR2 YSLEER. DNA of the CDR3: TGCGCCAGCAGCCAAGATCCAGGGGTGAACACTGAAGCTTTCTTT. This encodes CASSQDPGVNTEAFF.

The chain employs TRBV7-6 and TRBJ2-5, with TRBD2 identical over 13 bases. This CDR3 has 17 amino acids. J gave up 3 bases and V 4 bases, and 8 bases lay outside the gene matches. Germline-derived CDR1 and CDR2 are SGHVS and FNYEAQ. The CDR3 nucleotides are TGTGCCAGCAGCTCACTAGCGGGAGGGCATAAAAAAGAGACCCAGTACTTC. Amino acid sequence: CASSSLAGGHKKETQYF.

The gene calls are TRBV4-3 and TRBJ2-3; 11 nucleotides agree with TRBD2. The CDR3 loop spans 17 amino acids. The J segment lost 0 bases and the V segment lost 0 bases, leaving 2 bases of the junction unmatched. Germline CDR1 LGHNA, CDR2 YSLEER. This CDR3 is CASSQEGLAVSTDTQYF. The CDR3 region has the DNA TGCGCCAGCAGCCAAGAGGGACTAGCGGTCAGCACAGATACGCAGTATTTT.

This clone occurred a few times. The chain is built from TRBV5-4 and TRBJ2-7; 13 nucleotides match TRBD2. The J segment lost 7 bases and the V segment lost 4 bases, leaving 8 bases of the junction unmatched. Germline-derived CDR1 and CDR2 are SGHNT and YYREEE (reference sequence). The CDR3 length is 15 residues. This CDR3 is CASSPRTSGGGEQYF. CDR3 DNA sequence: TGTGCCAGCAGCCCGCGGACTAGCGGGGGAGGGGAGCAGTACTTC.

V usage is TRBV7-3 and J usage is TRBJ2-7; 7 bases fit TRBD1. Trimming took 6 bases from V and 6 from J; bases not matched to a gene: 8. Germline V CDR1 and CDR2: SGHTA, FQGTGA. The length of the CDR3 is 13 residues. The CDR3 nucleotides are TGTGCCAGCAGTCAACAACAGGGGAGCGAGCAGTACTTC. This codes for CASSQQQGSEQYF.

This clone was seen only a few times. The chain recombines TRBV5-1 with TRBJ1-1; 7 nucleotides agree with TRBD1. In germline, CDR1 is SGHRS, CDR2 YFSETQ. This CDR3 region has 13 residues. Germline trimming cut 4 bases from V and 7 bases from J; bases unmatched to any gene: 7. The CDR3 is CASSGTGTDEAFF. The CDR3 DNA follows: TGCGCCAGCAGCGGAACAGGGACAGATGAAGCTTTCTTT.

The chain combines TRBV6-5 with TRBJ1-1, with D unclear. With 0 bases removed from V and 0 bases from J, the gap between germline ends came to 11 bases. The length of the CDR3 is 16 residues. Germline V CDR1 and CDR2: MNHEY, SVGAGI. The CDR3 here is CASSYSFPTMNTEAFF. The CDR3 bases are TGTGCCAGCAGTTACTCCTTCCCAACTATGAACACTGAAGCTTTCTTT.

The gene calls are TRBV7-9 and TRBJ2-3; D not resolved. Trimming left V 5 bases short and J 1 base short, with 13 bases between. The germline CDR1 and CDR2 sequences are SEHNR and FQNEAQ (reference sequence). There are 15 residues in the CDR3. CDR3 region: CASSTTDTRTDTQYF. CDR3 coding DNA: TGTGCCAGCAGCACGACCGACACCCGCACAGATACGCAGTATTTT.

The chain has TRBV19 and TRBJ1-1, with D tentatively TRBD1 (5 bases). The CDR3 contains 13 residues. The V gene lost 2 bases and the J gene lost 5 bases, with 9 bases spanning the gap. In germline, CDR1 is LNHDA, CDR2 SQIVND (reference sequence). CDR3 loop: CASSIRGRTEAFF. In DNA, the CDR3 is TGTGCCAGTAGTATAAGGGGAAGGACTGAAGCTTTCTTT. Supplemented by reference TRBV19 and TRBJ1-1, the full variable domain reads DGGITQSPKYLFRKEGQNVTLSCEQNLNHDAMYWYRQDPGQGLRLIYYSQIVNDFQKGDIAEGYSVSREKKESFPLTVTSAQKNPTAFYLCASSIRGRTEAFFGQGTRLTVV.

There are a few counts of this clone. This chain joins TRBV7-2 and TRBJ2-7; 8 positions agree with TRBD2. Trimming at V came to 3 bases and at J to 2 bases, leaving 9 bases not matched to a gene. Germline assignment: CDR1 SGHTA and CDR2 FQGNSA. The CDR3 has 16 amino acids. CDR3 DNA sequence: TGTGCCAGCAGCTTTTTAGCTGTCGGGGGGGCCTACGAGCAGTACTTC. This translates into CASSFLAVGGAYEQYF.

This clone was seen once. V and J are TRBV27 and TRBJ1-5; 8 bases agree with TRBD1. The CDR3 loop spans 16 amino acids. The trim removed 4 bases at V and 0 bases at J, leaving 5 bases unmatched. From germline, CDR1 is MNHEY and CDR2 SMNVEV (reference sequence). CDR3 bases: TGTGCCAGCAGTTCCCAGGGGGCCCCTAGCAATCAGCCCCAGCATTTT. This codes for CASSSQGAPSNQPQHF.

The chain joins TRBV7-2 to TRBJ2-5, with a tentative D call TRBD2 (5 bases). Germline V lookup: CDR1 SGHTA, CDR2 FQGNSA. CDR3 size: 14 residues. V gave up 0 bases and J gave up 4 bases, with 9 bases separating them. CDR3 coding DNA: TGTGCCAGCAGCTTAGCGTCCGGACTAGAGACCCAGTACTTC. Its protein is CASSLASGLETQYF.

This clone has a handful of counts. J is TRBJ1-1 and V is TRBV5-6; TRBD1 is a possible D gene (5 bases). Germline values: CDR1 SGHDT, CDR2 YYEEEE. V lost 0 bases to trimming and J lost 6 bases, with 9 bases between them. The CDR3 loop spans 13 amino acids. This CDR3 reads CASSLAGEAEAFF. CDR3 DNA sequence: TGTGCCAGCAGCTTGGCGGGGGAGGCTGAAGCTTTCTTT.

The chain couples TRBV11-2 to TRBJ1-3, with 7 positions matching TRBD1. CDR3 length equals 14 residues. The germline gives CDR1 SGHAT, CDR2 FQNNGV. V was clipped by 5 bases and J by 10 bases; unmatched bases: 11. The CDR3 DNA follows: TGTGCCAGCAGCCAGGGACAGACTCTCTCGACCATATATTTT. It encodes CASSQGQTLSTIYF.

This chain uses TRBV28 with TRBJ1-6; no clear D. Trimming removed 5 bases at V and 9 bases at J, with 8 bases between. The germline gives CDR1 MDHEN, CDR2 SYDVKM. The length of the CDR3 is 12 residues. The CDR3 region is CASSAGSSPLHF. DNA of the CDR3: TGTGCCAGCAGTGCGGGCAGTTCACCCCTCCACTTT.